The 20 T cell receptor beta chains presented below share a single source sample, sequenced in a study of spatial heterogeneity in lung cancer. Study findings and constraints: The study found that expanded intratumoral alpha and beta TCR counts tracked tumor mutation counts.

Documented time point: sample taken at primary tumor resection. TCRdb used MiXCR to reprocess the 5' RACE reads, holding one entry per CDR3 protein. The sample yields about 29,000 distinct CDR3 sequences, around 7.4% seen once. These TCRs' antigens remain unknown. This sample comprised lung tumor tissue, obtained at surgery. The receptors originated from a male donor with early-stage non-small cell lung cancer.

The table lists this clonotype with many counts. The CDR3 DNA reads as TGTGCCAGCAGTGATGGGTATCAGCCCCAGCATTTT. This gives the protein CASSDGYQPQHF. The chain recombines TRBV25-1 with TRBJ1-5; D remains ambiguous. Germline V CDR1 and CDR2: MGHDK, SYGVNS. V gave up 3 bases and J gave up 5 bases, with 5 bases separating them. This CDR3 has 12 amino acids.

The V and J genes are TRBV7-6 and TRBJ1-3, with D perhaps matching TRBD1 (6 bases). Germline V CDR1 and CDR2: SGHVS, FNYEAQ. CDR3 length: 16 amino acids. V was clipped by 1 base and J by 4 bases, with 14 bases between them. The CDR3 bases are TGTGCCAGCAGCTTAGGGGTCCCGGGGGCCGGAAACACCATATATTTT. It encodes CASSLGVPGAGNTIYF.

This clonotype came up many times. The chain couples TRBV30 to TRBJ1-2; 10 nucleotides align to TRBD1. This CDR3 spans 14 amino acids. J lost 7 bases, V lost 3 bases, and 8 bases had no gene match. The germline V gene has CDR1 GTSNPN and CDR2 SVGIG (reference sequence). This CDR3 reads CAWRDRGITVGYTF. The CDR3 DNA reads as TGTGCCTGGAGGGACAGGGGGATAACGGTTGGCTACACCTTC.

This rearrangement joins TRBV20-1 to TRBJ1-4; D remains ambiguous. Between the trimmed V and J ends, which lost 2 bases and 4 bases, there was a span of 8 bases. This CDR3 spans 13 amino acids. Looked up from germline, CDR1 is DFQATT and CDR2 is SNEGSKA (reference sequence). The CDR3 spells CSARHALNEKLFF. The DNA of the CDR3 is TGCAGTGCTAGACATGCTCTTAATGAAAAACTGTTTTTT.

In its sample, this clonotype was seen many times. The chain links TRBV15 to TRBJ2-2; tentatively, D is TRBD2 (6 bases). V was shortened by 1 base and J by 5 bases, with 8 bases between the two germline ends. CDR1 is LNHNV, CDR2 YYDKDF, per germline (reference sequence). The CDR3 is 14 amino acids. This CDR3 is CATSRVGGTGELFF. CDR3 nucleotide sequence: TGTGCCACCAGCAGAGTCGGGGGTACCGGGGAGCTGTTTTTT.

Many counts were recorded for this clonotype. V usage is TRBV27 and J usage is TRBJ2-3; D is unclear. The CDR3 has 14 residues. Trimming removed 3 bases at V and 2 bases at J, with 9 bases between. Per the germline V gene, CDR1 is MNHEY and CDR2 is SMNVEV (reference sequence). Written as DNA, the CDR3 is TGTGCCAGCAGTTTGAGAGCACCCACAGATACGCAGTATTTT. Translated: CASSLRAPTDTQYF.

This clonotype has a count of ten or more. The V gene is TRBV4-3, the J gene TRBJ1-4; tentatively, D is TRBD1 (5 bases). The CDR3 consists of 17 residues. Germline V gene lookup returns CDR1 LGHNA and CDR2 YSLEER. Trimming removed 1 base at V and 7 bases at J, with 19 bases between. CDR3 region: CASSQAWGRLEGEKLFF. CDR3 coding DNA: TGCGCCAGCAGCCAAGCTTGGGGCAGGTTGGAAGGTGAAAAACTGTTTTTT.

This clonotype occurred many times. This rearrangement joins TRBV5-6 to TRBJ2-3; perhaps TRBD1 as D (5 bases). Trimming removed 4 bases at V and 4 bases at J, with 13 bases between. Looked up from germline, CDR1 is SGHDT and CDR2 is YYEEEE. CDR3 length: 14 residues. DNA for the CDR3: TGTGCCAGCAGCCTTGGACGGACATCAGATACGCAGTATTTT. This encodes CASSLGRTSDTQYF.

This clonotype appeared many times. V and J are TRBV7-2 and TRBJ1-1; 9 bases are shared with TRBD1. Germline assignment: CDR1 SGHTA and CDR2 FQGNSA. The V segment lost 5 bases and the J segment 4 bases; nucleotides outside the gene matches: 11. The CDR3 extends over 16 amino acids. CDR3 nucleotides: TGTGCCAGCAGCGCACCTACAGGGGGCGCGGTCACTGAAGCTTTCTTT. Protein: CASSAPTGGAVTEAFF. The variable domain in full, with the rest retrieved from reference TRBV7-2 and TRBJ1-1, is GAGVSQSPSNKVTEKGKDVELRCDPISGHTALYWYRQSLGQGLEFLIYFQGNSAPDKSGLPSDRFSAERTGGSVSTLTIQRTQQEDSAVYLCASSAPTGGAVTEAFFGQGTRLTVV.

There are a few counts of this clonotype. The chain has TRBV11-2 and TRBJ2-5, with TRBD1 matching over 7 bases. Germline V gene data show CDR1 as SGHAT and CDR2 as FQNNGV. The CDR3 sequence is 14 residues long. V gave up 5 bases and J gave up 2 bases; unmatched junction bases: 5. CDR3 loop: CASSTGTEQETQYF. In DNA, the CDR3 is TGTGCCAGCAGCACAGGGACAGAGCAAGAGACCCAGTACTTC. The full variable domain, in which reference TRBV11-2 and TRBJ2-5 provide the parts outside the CDR3, is EAGVAQSPRYKIIEKRQSVAFWCNPISGHATLYWYQQILGQGPKLLIQFQNNGVVDDSQLPKDRFSAERLKGVDSTLKIQPAKLEDSAVYLCASSTGTEQETQYFGPGTRLLVL.

This clonotype showed up just a few times. The chain employs TRBV29-1 and TRBJ2-5, with 12 bases fitting TRBD2. V shed 0 bases, J shed 5 bases, and the junction held 4 bases outside the gene matches. The CDR3 covers 15 residues. CDR1 is SQVTM, CDR2 ANQGSEA, per germline. CDR3 nucleotide sequence: TGCAGCGTTGAAGATGTTACTAGCGGGGGGGAGACCCAGTACTTC. Its protein is CSVEDVTSGGETQYF.

This rearrangement joins TRBV7-6 to TRBJ2-2; D remains ambiguous. The CDR3 covers 16 residues. CDR1 and CDR2 (germline): SGHVS, FNYEAQ. Trimming shortened V by 5 bases and J by 1 base, and 14 bases separated the two germline ends. CDR3 residues: CASSPLPVGNTGELFF. CDR3 DNA sequence: TGTGCCAGCAGCCCTCTCCCCGTAGGGAACACCGGGGAGCTGTTTTTT.

This clonotype has a handful of counts. This sequence joins TRBV4-1 and TRBJ1-1; 7 positions match TRBD1. The germline CDR1 and CDR2 sequences are MGHRA and YSYEKL. With V trimmed by 4 bases and J by 2 bases, 7 bases remained unmatched. CDR3 size: 15 residues. The CDR3 nucleotides are TGCGCCAGCAGCCGAGAACAGGGGCGAAACACTGAAGCTTTCTTT. Amino acid sequence: CASSREQGRNTEAFF.

This clonotype was found many times. V is TRBV7-2 and J is TRBJ2-6; D is perhaps TRBD1 (5 bases). Germline V lookup: CDR1 SGHTA, CDR2 FQGNSA. The CDR3 is 17 amino acids. V was cut by 1 base and J by 0 bases, with 10 bases left in between. The CDR3 sequence: CASSLGGQFSGANVLTF. CDR3 nucleotides: TGTGCCAGCAGCTTAGGAGGACAATTCTCTGGGGCCAACGTCCTGACTTTC. Variable domain in full (rest from reference TRBV7-2 and TRBJ2-6): GAGVSQSPSNKVTEKGKDVELRCDPISGHTALYWYRQSLGQGLEFLIYFQGNSAPDKSGLPSDRFSAERTGGSVSTLTIQRTQQEDSAVYLCASSLGGQFSGANVLTFGAGSRLTVL.

At least ten counts were recorded for this clonotype. The rearrangement links TRBV9 to TRBJ2-5, with D perhaps matching TRBD1 or TRBD2 (6 bases each). Germline assignment: CDR1 SGDLS and CDR2 YYNGEE. CDR3 length: 15 amino acids. V was cut by 3 bases and J by 1 base, with 13 bases left in between. The CDR3 DNA is TGTGCCAGCAGCGCTTGGTCGGGGGCCCAAGAGACCCAGTACTTC. Its protein product is CASSAWSGAQETQYF.

This rearrangement joins TRBV5-1 to TRBJ2-2, with D perhaps TRBD2 (5 bases). The CDR3 has 16 residues. Trimming took 0 bases from V and 1 from J, leaving 10 bases between them. The germline V gene encodes CDR1 SGHRS and CDR2 YFSETQ. CDR3 sequence: CASSLGDYWNTGELFF. The CDR3 DNA reads TGCGCCAGCAGCTTGGGTGACTATTGGAACACCGGGGAGCTGTTTTTT.

At least ten counts were recorded for this clonotype. V is TRBV5-5 and J is TRBJ1-1; TRBD1 matches 7 bases. Germline V gene sequence: CDR1 SGHKS, CDR2 YYEKEE (reference sequence). V lost 6 bases, J lost 0 bases, and 5 bases stayed unmatched. There are 14 residues in the CDR3. In nucleotides, the CDR3 is TGTGCCAGCACCAAGACAGGGTTGAACACTGAAGCTTTCTTT. Protein: CASTKTGLNTEAFF. The entire variable domain, with the rest obtained from reference TRBV5-5 and TRBJ1-1, is as follows: DAGVTQSPTHLIKTRGQQVTLRCSPISGHKSVSWYQQVLGQGPQFIFQYYEKEERGRGNFPDRFSARQFPNYSSELNVNALLLGDSALYLCASTKTGLNTEAFFGQGTRLTVV.

This clonotype was detected a few times. The chain carries TRBV11-2 and TRBJ2-7, with 7 bases aligning to TRBD1. CDR3 length equals 13 residues. The ends lost 5 bases at V and 4 bases at J; junction bases unmatched: 5. Germline values: CDR1 SGHAT, CDR2 FQNNGV. CDR3 region: CASSRGQLYEQYF. The CDR3, as DNA: TGTGCCAGCAGCCGGGGACAGCTTTACGAGCAGTACTTC.

In its sample, this clonotype was seen a few times. J is TRBJ2-3 and V is TRBV6-6; D is unclear. The CDR3 spans 11 residues. The V gene's germline CDR1 is MNHNY and CDR2 SVGAGI (reference sequence). Trimming shortened V by 6 bases and J by 4 bases, and 5 bases separated the two germline ends. The CDR3 region is CASSPSDTQYF. The CDR3 DNA sequence: TGTGCCAGCAGCCCCTCAGATACGCAGTATTTT.

The table lists this clonotype with many counts. The chain employs TRBV24-1 and TRBJ2-3; 10 bases match TRBD1. This CDR3 is 15 amino acids long. Germline V gene data show CDR1 as KGHDR and CDR2 as SFDVKD. The V gene end was trimmed by 5 bases and the J gene end by 4 bases; junction bases not matched to a gene: 5. CDR3 loop: CATSAPGQGSDTQYF. For the CDR3, the DNA is TGTGCCACCAGTGCTCCGGGACAGGGGTCAGATACGCAGTATTTT.